This record concerns one T cell receptor (beta chain) sequence. The antigen remains unidentified. This sample was taken from a study of blood T cells in healthy people across ages. Using a J-beta primer mix together with a sample-barcoded 5' primer, a second PCR was run for 7 to 11 cycles. One entry per CDR3 protein results from TCRdb running MiXCR on the 5' RACE reads. The sample lists 1.6 million or so distinct CDR3 sequences, 30% to 40% occurring once. General observations from the study: A strong correlation between TCR beta diversity and naive T cell percentage was seen.

Donors gave around 9.3 milliliters of peripheral blood apiece. CDR3 length equals 14 residues. Germline V gene data show CDR1 as SGHVS and CDR2 as FQNEAQ. Trimming removed 1 base from V and 7 bases from J, with 11 bases in between. The clonotype was recovered from a woman aged 25 to 39 in good health. This sequence joins TRBV7-8 and TRBJ2-1, with unresolved D. The source material was blood. The chain's CDR3 is CASSLERVRNEQFF. The CDR3 nucleotides read TGTGCCAGCAGCTTAGAAAGGGTCAGGAATGAGCAGTTCTTC.